These T cell receptor beta chains were read from a single sample in a study of blood T cells in healthy people across ages. TCRdb re-derived calls from the 5' RACE reads in MiXCR, one entry per CDR3 protein. This sample carries about 780,000 distinct CDR3 sequences, more than 25% of them seen once, and the ten largest clones take less than 3.5%. These same records also appear under a second study, on T cells of mothers and their children.

The sequenced sample consisted of blood. These receptors all come from a boy aged 5-17 years in good health. The CDR3 runs from the conserved cysteine through the conserved F or W. A D gene is named only where the DNA matches it firmly. Only part of the rows carry a size: once, few, many, or a class if the clone is expanded.

d_call,clone_size,j_call,v_call,cdr3_nt,cdr3_aa
TRBD2,-,TRBJ2-7,TRBV7-2,TGTGCCAGCAGCTCCCCTCGGGTAGCGGGGGGGAGTGAGCAGTACTTC,CASSSPRVAGGSEQYF
-,-,TRBJ2-5,TRBV19,TGTGCCACCCGAGGGCGGGCCCAAGAGACCCAGTACTTC,CATRGRAQETQYF
-,few,TRBJ2-6,TRBV5-1,TGCGCCAGCAGCGGAACACGCAGGGGCCAGACACTGGGGGCCAACGTCCTGACTTTC,CASSGTRRGQTLGANVLTF
TRBD2,few,TRBJ2-5,TRBV9,TGTGCCTGCAGCGTAGCGGGCGGAGGAGAGACCCAGTACTTC,CACSVAGGGETQYF
-,many,TRBJ2-7,TRBV20-1,TGCAGTGCTAGAGATCTCAAGACCGGGGACTACGAGCAGTACTTC,CSARDLKTGDYEQYF
-,-,TRBJ1-4,TRBV6-4,TGTGCCAGCAGTACCAATCTGGGGGAAAAACTGTTTTTT,CASSTNLGEKLFF
-,few,TRBJ2-5,TRBV25-1,TGTGCCAGCAGTGTCCTCCAAGTGACCCAGTACTTC,CASSVLQVTQYF
-,-,TRBJ2-1,TRBV5-1,TGCGCCAGCAGCCTACCCCGATTGAGTTCATACTCCTACAATGAGCAGTTCTTC,CASSLPRLSSYSYNEQFF
TRBD1,few,TRBJ1-4,TRBV14,TGTGCCAGCAGCGCCTGGACAGGGAGAGATGAAAAACTGTTTTTT,CASSAWTGRDEKLFF
-,-,TRBJ1-1,TRBV29-1,TGCAGCGTTCGGGGGCAGGCGGGGCCCACTGAAGCTTTCTTT,CSVRGQAGPTEAFF
-,-,TRBJ1-1,TRBV7-9,TGTGCCAGCAGCACGACTAGGCAGCGGTACGCTGAAGCTTTCTTT,CASSTTRQRYAEAFF
TRBD1,few,TRBJ1-5,TRBV11-2,TGTGCCAGCATCAGGACAGGGGGCTACAATCAGCCCCAGCATTTT,CASIRTGGYNQPQHF
TRBD1,few,TRBJ2-7,TRBV11-2,TGTGCCAGCAGCTTAGGTGGGACAGGGGCTGCCTACGAGCAGTACTTC,CASSLGGTGAAYEQYF
-,-,TRBJ2-7,TRBV5-1,TGCGCCAGCAACTTGGTCCTAGGGGGAGCCGAGCAGTACTTC,CASNLVLGGAEQYF
TRBD1,-,TRBJ2-7,TRBV12-3/TRBV12-4,TGTGCCAGCAGTTTTCGACAGGGCCGAAGGGAGCAGTACTTC,CASSFRQGRREQYF
TRBD1,-,TRBJ2-7,TRBV10-1,TGCGCCAGCAGTCTTCGGGACAGAGTCTACGAGCAGTACTTC,CASSLRDRVYEQYF
-,many,TRBJ1-5,TRBV28,TGTGCCAGCAGTTCCCCTCCGTCCTATAGCAATCAGCCCCAGCATTTT,CASSSPPSYSNQPQHF
-,-,TRBJ2-1,TRBV28,TGTGCCAGCAGTTTAGTGGGCCAGCCAGTAGAGTACTTC,CASSLVGQPVEYF
TRBD2,-,TRBJ2-7,TRBV7-3,TGTGCCAGCAGCTTCTCTAGCGGGGTCGAGCAGTACTTC,CASSFSSGVEQYF
TRBD1,-,TRBJ2-4,TRBV20-1,TGCAGTGCTCACGGACAGGAGATTCAGTACTTC,CSAHGQEIQYF
-,few,TRBJ1-3,TRBV7-8,TGTGCCAGCAGCTTAGAGTCGAACACCATATATTTT,CASSLESNTIYF
-,-,TRBJ1-4,TRBV3-1,TGTGCCAGCAGCCAAGCCGCGGGGGGGCGGATGAATGAAAAACTGTTTTTT,CASSQAAGGRMNEKLFF
-,few,TRBJ2-3,TRBV5-1,TGCGCCAGCAGCTTGGCGGTGGGGGGGCAGGATACGCAGTATTTT,CASSLAVGGQDTQYF
-,-,TRBJ1-4,TRBV11-2,TGTGCCAGCAGCCGGGAGGTGGGGTCCCGGTTTTTT,CASSREVGSRFF
-,few,TRBJ2-7,TRBV7-9,TGTGCCAGCACCATGGGACGGGAGTCCTACGAGCAGTACTTC,CASTMGRESYEQYF
TRBD1,-,TRBJ2-4,TRBV15,TGTGCCACCAGCATTCCCCGGGACAGGGGAAACATTCAGTACTTC,CATSIPRDRGNIQYF
-,few,TRBJ1-2,TRBV28,TGTGCCAGCAGTTTAAAGCAGGGGAATGGCTACACCTTC,CASSLKQGNGYTF
-,-,TRBJ1-5,TRBV2,TGTGCCAGCACCCTGGGACATAGCAATCAGCCCCAGCATTTT,CASTLGHSNQPQHF
TRBD1,few,TRBJ1-2,TRBV2,TGCGCCAGCAGCAGAGCGGACAGGGGGCCTGGCTACACCTTC,CASSRADRGPGYTF
-,few,TRBJ1-1,TRBV5-1,TGCGCCAGCAGCTGGCGGGGGGGCAGTCTCGAAGCTTTCTTT,CASSWRGGSLEAFF
TRBD2,-,TRBJ2-7,TRBV14,TGTGCCAGCAGCCGACCCGGGACTAGCGAGATCTACGAGCAGTACTTC,CASSRPGTSEIYEQYF
-,-,TRBJ2-2,TRBV9,TGTGCCAGCAGCCCTTGGGACAAAGTCCACACCGGGGAGCTGTTTTTT,CASSPWDKVHTGELFF
-,-,TRBJ2-5,TRBV19,TGTGCCAGTAGTATGCCCTGGCAACCCCAGTACTTC,CASSMPWQPQYF
TRBD2,few,TRBJ2-5,TRBV29-1,TGCAGCGTTGGAGGGGTAGCGGGGGGTCCTGAGTTCTTC,CSVGGVAGGPEFF
TRBD2,few,TRBJ2-7,TRBV20-1,TGCAGTGCTAGAGGGCGGACTAGCAGACCCTACGAGCAGTACTTC,CSARGRTSRPYEQYF
TRBD1,-,TRBJ2-5,TRBV3-1,TGTGCCAGCAGTCGTGACAGGGACCTAGAGACCCAGTGCTTC,CASSRDRDLETQCF
-,-,TRBJ2-7,TRBV21-1,TGTGCCAGCAGCAAATCGAACGGCGAAAGGGGGGGCCCTTACGAGCAGTACTTC,CASSKSNGERGGPYEQYF
-,few,TRBJ1-2,TRBV12-3/TRBV12-4,TGTGCCAGCACCTGGGGGCACCAAGCTTATGGCTACACCTTC,CASTWGHQAYGYTF
-,few,TRBJ2-5,TRBV9,TGTGCCAGCAGCGGTAGCGCTAGAGGAAGGGAGACCCAGTACTTC,CASSGSARGRETQYF
TRBD1,few,TRBJ2-7,TRBV7-9,TGTGCCAGCAGCTTAGAAGGACAGGCAGACGAGCAGTACTTC,CASSLEGQADEQYF
-,few,TRBJ1-3,TRBV6-5,TGTGCCAGCAGTTATAGTATCAGCTCTGGAAACACCATATATTTT,CASSYSISSGNTIYF
-,few,TRBJ1-1,TRBV6-5,TGTGCCAGCAGCCGCCGGGTCTTCATGAACACTGAAGCTTTCTTT,CASSRRVFMNTEAFF
TRBD1,-,TRBJ1-2,TRBV4-1,TGCGCCAGCAGGGCGTCAGGGGGCGATTATGGCTACACCTTC,CASRASGGDYGYTF
-,-,TRBJ2-7,TRBV20-1,TGCAGTGCTAGGGCCGGGACCTCCTACGAGCAGTACTTC,CSARAGTSYEQYF
-,few,TRBJ2-5,TRBV7-3,TGTGCCAGCAGCTTACCGCAGGGGAGAGAGACCCAGTACTTC,CASSLPQGRETQYF
TRBD1,few,TRBJ2-2,TRBV7-2,TGTGCCAGCAGCCCTTGGACAGGCGACACCGGGGAGCTGTTTTTT,CASSPWTGDTGELFF
-,few,TRBJ2-6,TRBV6-1,TGTGCCAGCAGTGTCACAAGGGCCGGGGCCAACGTCCTGACTTTC,CASSVTRAGANVLTF
TRBD2,few,TRBJ2-1,TRBV6-2/TRBV6-3,TGTGCCAGCAGTCCAGCGGGGGGGAGAGGTGAGCAGTTCTTC,CASSPAGGRGEQFF
-,-,TRBJ2-1,TRBV29-1,TGCAGCGTGTTAGATGAGCAGTTCTTC,CSVLDEQFF
-,-,TRBJ1-4,TRBV9,TGTGCCAGCAGCGTAGGACGGGGCGGGAAGACAACTAATGAAAAACTGTTTTTT,CASSVGRGGKTTNEKLFF
-,few,TRBJ2-5,TRBV5-8,TGTGCCAGCAGCTTTACGACCCAAGTCCAGGCCCAGTACTTC,CASSFTTQVQAQYF
-,few,TRBJ1-2,TRBV9,TGTGCCAGCAGCGTAGGGATGCGGACCCGTAACTATGGCTACACCTTC,CASSVGMRTRNYGYTF
-,-,TRBJ1-2,TRBV6-5,TGTGCCAGCAGTTATGGCAGGGGTAATGGCTACACCTTC,CASSYGRGNGYTF
-,few,TRBJ1-1,TRBV10-3,TGTGCCATCAGTGAGACGGGAAAGAACACTGAAGCTTTCTTT,CAISETGKNTEAFF